The clone carrying this TCR beta chain was detected only once. Participant age was roughly 18 to 95 years, and participants resided in fewer than 25 US areas. Cohorts were determined from participant-reported clinical history. V lost 6 bases, J lost 6 bases, and 10 bases stayed unmatched. Germline V lookup: CDR1 LGHDT, CDR2 YNNKEL (reference sequence). The CDR3 is 16 amino acids. The data were obtained in a study of blood T cell repertoires in COVID-19. Original processing notes: Scientists estimated how many nucleated cells there were by amplifying reference gene primers. Profiled with immunoSEQ multiplex PCR; TCRdb holds only in-frame clones, not every one. D and trimming were read from the DNA, whereas the V and J calls and clone size are those reported in that table. The table has 210,000 or so clones, about 90% seen once.

The sequence was collected from a woman aged 30 to 39 who had been exposed to COVID-19. Source material: PBMCs or T cells enriched from blood (not recorded which). V usage is TRBV3-1 (or the pseudogene TRBV3-2) and J usage is TRBJ2-1, with 11 bases that match TRBD2. The CDR3 nucleotides are TGTGCCAGCAGAAGAACTAGCGGGAGAGGGGGCAATGAGCAGTTCTTC. The encoded protein is CASRRTSGRGGNEQFF.